This TCR beta chain was retrieved from a study of cytomegalovirus exposure and HLA in healthy donors. In the study overall: An early release of data contained 80 million to 85 million unique TCRs, which came from HLA-typed donors.

With 60 Vbeta and 13 Jbeta primers, the PCR was carried out. Clones were sequenced by immunoSEQ multiplex PCR, and TCRdb holds only the in-frame ones, with some missing. There are roughly 190,000 clones in the sample, with around 0.8% held by the top ten. Study-level results: Roughly uniform sequencing depth across donors was assumed, possibly incorrectly. According to an earlier analysis, most TCR beta V segments yielded productive rearrangements about 87% or about 30% of the time.

CDR1 and CDR2 from the germline V gene are GTSNPN and SVGIG (reference sequence). The junction had 2 bases not matched to a gene; V was cut back by 4 bases and J by 4 bases. The CDR3 sequence is 12 residues long. As to this clone: As yet, its antigen is unknown.

The chain links TRBV30 to TRBJ1-2; 8 nucleotides line up with TRBD1. This clonotype originated in a young woman in good health and CMV-seropositive. The sequencing sample was made of PBMCs. CDR3 amino acids: CAWNTGGYGYTF. Written as DNA, the CDR3 is TGTGCCTGGAATACAGGGGGCTATGGCTACACCTTC.